This T cell receptor (beta chain) was sequenced during a study of blood T cells in healthy people across ages. Trimming took off 5 bases at V and 5 bases at J, with 12 bases between the two ends. Germline V gene data show CDR1 as SQVTM and CDR2 as ANQGSEA. This CDR3 has 12 residues. Next came a second PCR, run for about 6 to 11 cycles, which used a sample-barcoded 5' primer along with a J-beta primer mix. A single record per CDR3 protein comes from TCRdb applying MiXCR to the 5' RACE reads. Altogether around 1.5 million distinct CDR3 sequences are present, 42% being singletons, with the ten largest covering 7.9%.

The chain couples TRBV29-1 to TRBJ1-2; D gene unclear. The clonotype comes from a woman in her late teens or twenties in good health. Sequenced material: blood. DNA for the CDR3: TGCAGCGTTTGGCGGGCAGAATATGGCTACACCTTC. Protein product: CSVWRAEYGYTF.